The 18 T cell receptor beta chains listed next were all sequenced from one sample in a study of beta chain features in type 1 diabetes. The whole isolated RNA underwent reverse transcription, so sequencing captured expressed TCRB transcripts. Profiling relied on immunoSEQ multiplex PCR, and the TCRdb table lists in-frame clones only, not all of them. The sample contains a few hundred thousand clones, around 26% of which appear only once. The material sequenced was central memory CD4+ T cells from blood. These TCRs come from a man aged 25 to 40 in good health.

This chain links TRBV7-2 with TRBJ2-1, with 10 bases lining up with TRBD2. V lost 5 bases to trimming and J lost 3 bases; unmatched junction nucleotides: 4. This CDR3 has 15 residues. CDR1 and CDR2 from the germline V gene are SGHTA and FQGNSA. CDR3 DNA sequence: TGTGCCAGCAGCGGAAGCGGGGGGGACTACAATGAGCAGTTCTTC. Amino acids: CASSGSGGDYNEQFF.

A few counts support this clone. This chain uses TRBV4-2 with TRBJ2-1, with D perhaps matching TRBD2 (5 bases). This CDR3 has 15 amino acids. Germline CDR1 and CDR2: LGHNA and YNFKEQ. Trimming pared 0 bases from V and 5 bases from J, leaving 11 bases between. CDR3 loop: CASSQDRDTNNEQFF. The CDR3 DNA follows: TGTGCCAGCAGCCAAGACCGGGATACAAACAATGAGCAGTTCTTC.

This clone came up a few times. The rearrangement joins TRBV2 to TRBJ1-5; TRBD1 is a possible D gene (5 bases). From germline, CDR1 is SNHLY and CDR2 FYNNEI. Trimming took off 6 bases at V and 0 bases at J, with 21 bases between the two ends. The CDR3 runs to 18 residues. The CDR3 DNA reads TGTGCCAGCAGGAGGGGCCGGACCACCCAGTATAGCAATCAGCCCCAGCATTTT. This gives the protein CASRRGRTTQYSNQPQHF.

The chain links TRBV15 to TRBJ1-2; D unresolved. Per germline, CDR1 LNHNV and CDR2 YYDKDF (reference sequence). The CDR3 is 13 residues long. V was cut by 0 bases and J by 4 bases, with 6 bases left in between. DNA of the CDR3: TGTGCCACCAGCAGAGACGCTGTCTATGGCTACACCTTC. It encodes CATSRDAVYGYTF.

The J gene is TRBJ2-7, the V gene TRBV7-8; D possibly corresponds to TRBD2 (5 bases). The CDR3 runs to 14 residues. V lost 0 bases, J lost 7 bases, and 13 bases lay in between. Germline V gene data show CDR1 as SGHVS and CDR2 as FQNEAQ. CDR3 loop: CASSLATLAREQYF. The CDR3 region has the DNA TGTGCCAGCAGCTTAGCGACCCTAGCACGGGAGCAGTACTTC.

This clone occurred a few times. The chain joins TRBV6-5 to TRBJ1-5; TRBD1 aligns across 7 bases. Germline V gene lookup returns CDR1 MNHEY and CDR2 SVGAGI. Trimming cost V 5 bases and J 4 bases; bases outside gene matches: 5. This CDR3 has 14 residues. The CDR3 coding sequence is TGTGCCAGCAGTCCACAGGGGAGAAATCAGCCCCAGCATTTT. Its protein is CASSPQGRNQPQHF.

This clone has a handful of counts. The rearrangement joins TRBV7-9 to TRBJ2-1, with a weak D call TRBD1 (5 bases). The ends were cut back, 2 bases at V and 5 bases at J, with 10 bases in the middle. The germline V gene encodes CDR1 SEHNR and CDR2 FQNEAQ (reference sequence). This CDR3 contains 14 residues. The CDR3, as DNA: TGTGCCAGCAGCTTAAGCAGGGCCCACAATGAGCAGTTCTTC. This gives the protein CASSLSRAHNEQFF.

This clone was counted between two and nine times. The chain combines TRBV18 with TRBJ2-3, with a tentative D call TRBD1 (6 bases). The ends were cut back, 5 bases at V and 5 bases at J, with 14 bases in the middle. Germline values: CDR1 KGHSH, CDR2 LQKENI. The CDR3 covers 14 residues. The CDR3 region is CASSTSVGQDTQYF. The CDR3 nucleotides are TGTGCCAGCTCAACTAGTGTGGGACAAGATACGCAGTATTTT.

This chain connects TRBV11-2 to TRBJ2-3; 7 bases match TRBD2. The ends lost 4 bases at V and 0 bases at J; junction bases unmatched: 4. The length of the CDR3 is 15 residues. Per the germline V gene, CDR1 is SGHAT and CDR2 is FQNNGV. The CDR3 region has the DNA TGTGCCAGCAGCTCAGCGGGGTTTAGCACAGATACGCAGTATTTT. Its protein is CASSSAGFSTDTQYF.

This clone was counted between two and nine times. The V and J genes are TRBV11-2 and TRBJ2-1; 9 positions agree with TRBD1. This CDR3 contains 16 residues. Germline V gives CDR1 SGHAT, CDR2 FQNNGV. V lost 4 bases to trimming and J lost 4 bases; unmatched junction nucleotides: 8. DNA for the CDR3: TGTGCCAGCAGCTCCCACAGGGGGCCGAGGTACAATGAGCAGTTCTTC. Amino acids: CASSSHRGPRYNEQFF.

This clone has only a few counts. This chain links TRBV28 with TRBJ2-3, with D possibly matching TRBD2 (5 bases). CDR1 and CDR2 from the germline V gene are MDHEN and SYDVKM. Trimming took off 1 base at V and 7 bases at J, with 15 bases between the two ends. CDR3 length: 15 amino acids. The CDR3 reads CASSLSPLDGNTQYF. CDR3 bases: TGTGCCAGCAGTTTATCCCCCCTGGACGGGAATACGCAGTATTTT.

V usage is TRBV11-2 and J usage is TRBJ2-3, with 7 bases identical to TRBD1. CDR1 SGHAT and CDR2 FQNNGV come from the germline V gene. With V trimmed by 0 bases and J by 2 bases, 2 bases remained unmatched. This CDR3 spans 15 amino acids. In DNA, the CDR3 is TGTGCCAGCAGCTTAGACGGGACAGACACAGATACGCAGTATTTT. Translation: CASSLDGTDTDTQYF.

J is TRBJ2-5 and V is TRBV29-1; no firm D call. The CDR3 length is 11 residues. CDR1 is SQVTM, CDR2 ANQGSEA, per germline. Trimming pared 8 bases from V and 1 base from J, leaving 8 bases between. CDR3: CSLHAQETQYF. The CDR3 DNA reads as TGCAGCCTTCACGCCCAAGAGACCCAGTACTTC.

For this clone: A far larger clone is off by one base, so a read error is likely. V and J are TRBV30 and TRBJ2-7; D uncertain. This CDR3 is 12 amino acids long. The germline V gene encodes CDR1 GTSNPN and CDR2 SVGIG (reference sequence). The CDR3 sequence is CDWSVRLYEQYF. The CDR3 DNA sequence: TGTGACTGGAGTGTACGGCTTTACGAGCAGTACTTC.

This clone appeared a few times. The V and J genes are TRBV28 and TRBJ1-3; TRBD1 might be the D (5 bases). The V gene's germline CDR1 is MDHEN and CDR2 SYDVKM. The CDR3 contains 15 residues. V was pared by 2 bases and J by 4 bases, with 12 bases between. CDR3 loop: CASSLAVRGGNTIYF. CDR3 nucleotide sequence: TGTGCCAGCAGTTTAGCGGTGAGGGGAGGAAACACCATATATTTT.

To note about this clone: This may arise from a read error, as a much more abundant clone is one base away. The chain couples TRBV28 to TRBJ2-1; 9 nucleotides agree with TRBD1. The CDR3 loop spans 15 amino acids. Germline CDR1 reads MDHEN; CDR2 reads SYDVKM. V shed 8 bases and J 5 bases; nucleotides not matched to a gene: 10. CDR3 bases: TGTGCCAGCTCACCAAGCCGGGACAGGGACAATGAGCAGTTCTTC. Translated: CASSPSRDRDNEQFF.

This clone was recorded a few times. The chain links TRBV5-6 to TRBJ2-5; D unclear. CDR1 and CDR2 (germline): SGHDT, YYEEEE. The CDR3 runs 13 residues. Deletions cut 0 bases from V and 4 bases from J, with 7 bases between. The CDR3 loop is CASSLEGTETQYF. As DNA, the CDR3 is TGTGCCAGCAGCTTGGAGGGCACAGAGACCCAGTACTTC.

The J gene is TRBJ2-5, the V gene TRBV7-2; D is perhaps TRBD2 (6 bases). The CDR3 totals 15 residues. Per the germline V gene, CDR1 is SGHTA and CDR2 is FQGNSA. Trimming removed 2 bases at V and 4 bases at J, with 14 bases between. CDR3: CASSLTDYPSETQYF. CDR3 coding DNA: TGTGCCAGCAGCTTAACGGACTACCCTTCAGAGACCCAGTACTTC.